This TCR beta chain was recovered during a study of low-dose radiotherapy and immunotherapy resistance in tumors (dated by TCRdb to between 2021 and 2024). As for the study more broadly: In Cohort 1, each fraction delivered 0.5 Gy every 2 weeks, and the prescribed total PTV dose was 6.5 Gy. Cohort 2 received 1 Gy per fraction every two weeks, with a total of 13 Gy over 26 weeks. Nivolumab was administered intravenously as a 240 mg flat dose every two weeks, and ipilimumab was administered intravenously at 1 mg/kg every six weeks. Every two weeks, patients got intravenous cyclophosphamide at 200 mg/m2, given one day ahead of each radiation and immunotherapy administration. Aspirin 300 mg was taken orally once daily by patients for four cycles, starting on cycle 1 day 1. No randomization into treatment groups was done for the people taking part in the trial. Eight patients were included in the translational analysis, namely three from the first dose cohort plus the first five from the second dose cohort.

The donors took part in RACIN, a single-arm, phase I, dose-escalation trial that combined nivolumab, ipilimumab, aspirin, low-dose cyclophosphamide and low-dose radiotherapy. Eligible patients had advanced, TIL-negative solid tumors. First-strand cDNA was synthesized using Superscript III and a set of TRAV- and TRBV-specific primers, so that both TCRalpha and TCRbeta chains were covered. TCRs were amplified for about 20 PCR cycles with Phusion, using a constant-region primer paired with the adapter attached to the V primers. Amplification of the isolated mRNA was done with the MessageAmp II aRNA Amplification Kit, which involved a roughly 15-hour in vitro transcription at 37 degrees C. The Dynabeads mRNA DIRECT Purification Kit was used to isolate the mRNA for TCR sequencing. A second roughly 25-cycle Phusion PCR added indexed Illumina adapters, and products were purified with AMPure XP beads. The source study handled its data this way. Using custom Perl scripts, TCR sequences that encoded the same protein were pooled, out-of-frame sequences were dropped, and the abundance of each clonotype was calculated. TCR sequences supported by only a single read were excluded from analysis. Repertoire metrics included Shannon entropy, Gini index, clonality, richness, and frequency of TCRs shared between repertoires. TCRdb applied fastp at Q25 and MiXCR to the public reads, then kept only in-frame beta chains. Identical CDR3 protein sequences are pooled into one entry, listed with their most common genes and DNA. These V and J calls are TCRdb output, not the study's own analysis. This sample lists roughly 19,000 distinct CDR3 sequences; about 74% were detected once. Of the sample, roughly 10% falls within the top ten clones.

CDR1 and CDR2 are read off the germline V gene as SGHRS and YFSETQ. From its cysteine to its phenylalanine, the CDR3 spans 16 amino acids. Only the CDR3 part of the read is kept: 48 bases, read in frame from the first base. V loses 0 bases at its end and J loses 8 bases; junction bases beyond the gene matches: 10. This clonotype was detected only a few times. Its target antigen remains unknown. Within one base of it there is no much larger clone, and no base qualities were kept. Recombination joined TRBV5-1 with TRBJ2-1; the junction holds 8 bases that match TRBD2. The sequence came from a human donor with advanced metastatic prostate, ovarian, gallbladder or colorectal cancer (not recorded which). This table probably holds off-target reads from a library built for another chain. The nucleotide sequence reads TGCGCCAGCAGCTTGGATGGGCTAGCGGGCTTTGATGAGCAGTTCTTC. Its translation is CASSLDGLAGFDEQFF.